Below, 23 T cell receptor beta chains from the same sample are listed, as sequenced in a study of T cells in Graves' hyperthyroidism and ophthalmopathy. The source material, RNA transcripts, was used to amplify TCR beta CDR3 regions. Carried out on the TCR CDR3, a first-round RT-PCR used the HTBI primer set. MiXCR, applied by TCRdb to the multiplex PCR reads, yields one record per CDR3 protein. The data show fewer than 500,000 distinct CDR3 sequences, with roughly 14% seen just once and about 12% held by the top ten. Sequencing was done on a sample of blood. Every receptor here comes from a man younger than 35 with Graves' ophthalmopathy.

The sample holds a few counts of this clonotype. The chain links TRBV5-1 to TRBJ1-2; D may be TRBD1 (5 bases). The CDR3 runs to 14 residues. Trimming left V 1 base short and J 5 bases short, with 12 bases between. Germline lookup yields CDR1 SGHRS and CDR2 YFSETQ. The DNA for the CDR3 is TGCGCCAGCAGCTTGCGCGGGGCGGGGTATGGCTACACCTTC. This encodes CASSLRGAGYGYTF. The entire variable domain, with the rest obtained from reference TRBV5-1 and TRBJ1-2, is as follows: KAGVTQTPRYLIKTRGQQVTLSCSPISGHRSVSWYQQTPGQGLQFLFEYFSETQRNKGNFPGRFSGRQFSNSRSEMNVSTLELGDSALYLCASSLRGAGYGYTFGSGTRLTVV.

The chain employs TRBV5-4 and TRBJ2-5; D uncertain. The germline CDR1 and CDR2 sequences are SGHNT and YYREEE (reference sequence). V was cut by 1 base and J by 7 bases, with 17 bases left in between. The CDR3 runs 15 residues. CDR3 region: CASSLYEVQVGTQYF. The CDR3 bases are TGTGCCAGCAGCTTGTATGAGGTCCAGGTGGGGACCCAGTACTTC.

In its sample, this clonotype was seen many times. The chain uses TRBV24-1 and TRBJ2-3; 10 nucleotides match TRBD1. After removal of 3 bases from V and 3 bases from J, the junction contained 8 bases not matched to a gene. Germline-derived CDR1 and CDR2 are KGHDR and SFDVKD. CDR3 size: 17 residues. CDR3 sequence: CATSDKTGTGVTDTQYF. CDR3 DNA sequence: TGTGCCACCAGTGATAAAACCGGGACAGGGGTGACAGATACGCAGTATTTT.

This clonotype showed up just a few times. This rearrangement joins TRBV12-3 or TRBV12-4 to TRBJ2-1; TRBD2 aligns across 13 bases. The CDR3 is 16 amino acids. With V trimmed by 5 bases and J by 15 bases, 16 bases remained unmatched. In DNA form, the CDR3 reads TGTGCCAGCAGTCCGCAGACTAGCGGGGGGCCCCGGGGTCCGTTCTTC. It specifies CASSPQTSGGPRGPFF.

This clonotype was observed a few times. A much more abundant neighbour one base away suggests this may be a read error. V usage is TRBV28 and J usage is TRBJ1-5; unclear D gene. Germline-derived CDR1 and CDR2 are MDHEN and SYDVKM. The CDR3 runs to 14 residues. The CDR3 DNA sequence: TGTGCCAGCAGTTTAAGAGCAGAGAATCAGTCCCAGCATTTT. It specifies CASSLRAENQSQHF.

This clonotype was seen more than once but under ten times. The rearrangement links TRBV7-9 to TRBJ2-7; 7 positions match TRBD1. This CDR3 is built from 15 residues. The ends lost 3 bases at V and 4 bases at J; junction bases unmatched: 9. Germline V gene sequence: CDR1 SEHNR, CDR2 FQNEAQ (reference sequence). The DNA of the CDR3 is TGTGCCAGCAGCTTGGTGACAGGGCGAATTTACGAGCAGTACTTC. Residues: CASSLVTGRIYEQYF.

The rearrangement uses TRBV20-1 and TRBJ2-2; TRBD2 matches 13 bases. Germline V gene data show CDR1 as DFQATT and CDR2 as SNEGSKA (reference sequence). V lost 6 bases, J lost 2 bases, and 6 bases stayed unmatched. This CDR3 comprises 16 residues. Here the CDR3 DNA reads TGCAGTGCGAAGACTAGCGGGAGGCCTAACACCGGGGAGCTGTTTTTT. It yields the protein CSAKTSGRPNTGELFF.

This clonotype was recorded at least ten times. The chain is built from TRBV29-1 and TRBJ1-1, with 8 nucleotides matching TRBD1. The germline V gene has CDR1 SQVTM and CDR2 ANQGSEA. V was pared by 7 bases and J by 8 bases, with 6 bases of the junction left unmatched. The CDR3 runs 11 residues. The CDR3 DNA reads TGCAGCGCCTACAGGGGGGGAGAAGCTTTCTTT. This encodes CSAYRGGEAFF.

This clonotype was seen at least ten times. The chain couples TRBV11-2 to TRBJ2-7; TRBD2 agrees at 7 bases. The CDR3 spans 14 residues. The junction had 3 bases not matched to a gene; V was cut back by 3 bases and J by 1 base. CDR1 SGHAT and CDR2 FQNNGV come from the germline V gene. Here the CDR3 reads CASSFASGSYEQYF. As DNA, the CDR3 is TGTGCCAGCAGCTTCGCTAGCGGATCCTACGAGCAGTACTTC.

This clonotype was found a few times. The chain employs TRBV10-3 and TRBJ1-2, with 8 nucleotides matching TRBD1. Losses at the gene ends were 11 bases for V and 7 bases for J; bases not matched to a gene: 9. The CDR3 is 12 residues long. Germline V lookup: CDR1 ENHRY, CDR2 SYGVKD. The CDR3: CALKTGDGGYTF. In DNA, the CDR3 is TGTGCCCTCAAGACAGGGGACGGTGGCTACACCTTC.

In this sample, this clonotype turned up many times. CDR3 residues: CASSWLAGGTDTQYF. The CDR3 region has the DNA TGTGCCAGCAGTTGGCTAGCGGGCGGCACAGATACGCAGTATTTT. The V call is TRBV6-2 or TRBV6-3, the J call TRBJ2-3; 8 bases align to TRBD2. Germline lookup yields CDR1 MNHEY and CDR2 SVGEGT. Trimming cost V 4 bases and J 1 base; bases outside gene matches: 4. The CDR3 consists of 15 residues.

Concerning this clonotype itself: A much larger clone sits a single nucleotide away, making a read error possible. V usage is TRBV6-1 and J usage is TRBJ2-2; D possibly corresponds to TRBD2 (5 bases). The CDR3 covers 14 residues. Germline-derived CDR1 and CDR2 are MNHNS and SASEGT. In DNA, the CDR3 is TGTGCCAGCGGTCTGCAGATAAACACCGGGGAGCTGCTTTTT. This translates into CASGLQINTGELLF.

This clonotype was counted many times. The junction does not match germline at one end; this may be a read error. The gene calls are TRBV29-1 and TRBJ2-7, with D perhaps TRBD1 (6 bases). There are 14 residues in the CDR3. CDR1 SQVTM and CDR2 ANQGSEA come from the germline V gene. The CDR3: CSVEDRRSSYEQYF. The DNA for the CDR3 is TGCAGCGTAGAAGACAGGCGTTCTTCCTACGAGCAGTACTTC.

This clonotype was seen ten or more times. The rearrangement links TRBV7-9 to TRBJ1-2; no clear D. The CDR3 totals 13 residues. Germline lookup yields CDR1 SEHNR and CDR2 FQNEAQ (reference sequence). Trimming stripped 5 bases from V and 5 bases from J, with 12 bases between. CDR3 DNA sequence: TGTGCCAGCAGCAACGCCTTGGGGTATGGCTACACCTTC. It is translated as CASSNALGYGYTF. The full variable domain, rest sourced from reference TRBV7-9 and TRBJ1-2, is DTGVSQNPRHKITKRGQNVTFRCDPISEHNRLYWYRQTLGQGPEFLTYFQNEAQLEKSRLLSDRFSAERPKGSFSTLEIQRTEQGDSAMYLCASSNALGYGYTFGSGTRLTVV.

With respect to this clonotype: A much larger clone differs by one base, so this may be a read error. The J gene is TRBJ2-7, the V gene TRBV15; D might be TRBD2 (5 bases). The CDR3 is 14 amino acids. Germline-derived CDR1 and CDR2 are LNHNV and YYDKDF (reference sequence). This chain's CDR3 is CTTSRVKRSYEQYF. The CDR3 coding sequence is TGTACCACCAGCAGAGTCAAGCGGTCCTACGAGCAGTACTTC.

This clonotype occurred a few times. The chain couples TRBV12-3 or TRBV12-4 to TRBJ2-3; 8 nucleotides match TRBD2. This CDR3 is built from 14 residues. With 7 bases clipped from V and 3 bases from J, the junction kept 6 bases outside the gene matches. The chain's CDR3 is CASKTVAGTDTQYF. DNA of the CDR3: TGTGCCAGCAAAACAGTAGCGGGGACAGATACGCAGTATTTT.

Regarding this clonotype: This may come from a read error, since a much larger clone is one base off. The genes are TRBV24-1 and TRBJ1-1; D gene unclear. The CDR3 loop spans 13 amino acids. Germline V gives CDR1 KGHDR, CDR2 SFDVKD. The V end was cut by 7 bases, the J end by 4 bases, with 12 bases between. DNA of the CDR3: TGTGCCACCAGAGAGAGACTCCGCACTGAAGCTTTCTTT. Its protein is CATRERLRTEAFF.

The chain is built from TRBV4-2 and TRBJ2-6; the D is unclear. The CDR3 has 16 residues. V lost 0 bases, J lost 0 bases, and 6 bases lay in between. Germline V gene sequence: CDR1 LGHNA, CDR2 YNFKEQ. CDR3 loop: CASSQDRDSGANVLTF. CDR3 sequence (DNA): TGTGCCAGCAGCCAAGATAGAGACTCTGGGGCCAACGTCCTGACTTTC.

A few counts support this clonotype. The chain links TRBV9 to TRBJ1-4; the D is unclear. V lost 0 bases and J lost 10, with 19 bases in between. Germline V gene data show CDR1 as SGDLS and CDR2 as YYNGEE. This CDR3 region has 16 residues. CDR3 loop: CASSVGLGGGLGKLFF. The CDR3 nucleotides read TGTGCCAGCAGCGTAGGACTGGGCGGCGGTCTTGGAAAACTGTTTTTT.

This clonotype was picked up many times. The CDR3 reads CSVDGRLAGGEQYF. The CDR3 nucleotides are TGCAGCGTTGATGGGCGGCTCGCGGGGGGTGAGCAGTACTTC. The rearrangement links TRBV29-1 to TRBJ2-7, with TRBD2 matching over 8 bases. Germline V CDR1 and CDR2: SQVTM, ANQGSEA. The CDR3 totals 14 residues. The V segment lost 3 bases and the J segment 7 bases; nucleotides outside the gene matches: 11.

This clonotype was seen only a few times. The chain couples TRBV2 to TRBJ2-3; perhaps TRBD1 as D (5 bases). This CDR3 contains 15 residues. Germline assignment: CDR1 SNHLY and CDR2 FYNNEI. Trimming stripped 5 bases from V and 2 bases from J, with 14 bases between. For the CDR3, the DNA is TGTGCCAGCAGTTCAGTGGGGCAAATCACAGATACGCAGTATTTT. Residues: CASSSVGQITDTQYF.

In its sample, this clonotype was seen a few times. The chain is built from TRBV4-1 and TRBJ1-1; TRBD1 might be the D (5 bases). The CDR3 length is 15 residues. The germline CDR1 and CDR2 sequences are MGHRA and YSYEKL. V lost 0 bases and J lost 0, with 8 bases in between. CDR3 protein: CASSQDQGMNTEAFF. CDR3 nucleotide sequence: TGCGCCAGCAGCCAAGATCAGGGCATGAACACTGAAGCTTTCTTT.

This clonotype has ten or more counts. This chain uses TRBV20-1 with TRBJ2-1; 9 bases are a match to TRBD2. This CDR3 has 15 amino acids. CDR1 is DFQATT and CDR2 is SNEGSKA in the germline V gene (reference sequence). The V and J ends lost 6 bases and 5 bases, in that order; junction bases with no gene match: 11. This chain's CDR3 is CSASSRGGGHNEQFF. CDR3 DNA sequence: TGCAGTGCCAGCAGCCGCGGGGGGGGTCACAATGAGCAGTTCTTC.